The 5 T cell receptor beta chains presented below share a single source sample, sequenced in a study of T cells in Graves' hyperthyroidism and ophthalmopathy. The source material, RNA transcripts, was used to amplify TCR beta CDR3 regions. With the HTBI primer set, the TCR CDR3 went through a first round of RT-PCR. MiXCR, applied by TCRdb to the multiplex PCR reads, yields one record per CDR3 protein. The sample has under 450,000 distinct CDR3 sequences; more than 15% are singletons. The sample was blood. These receptors all stem from a woman younger than 30 with Graves' hyperthyroidism.

This clonotype appeared many times. This chain links TRBV5-1 with TRBJ1-1; weak D call: TRBD1 (5 bases). This CDR3 has 14 residues. Trimming pared 4 bases from V and 3 bases from J, leaving 13 bases between. Germline CDR1 and CDR2: SGHRS and YFSETQ. The CDR3 protein is CASSLGVKDTEAFF. CDR3 nucleotide sequence: TGCGCCAGCAGCCTAGGGGTGAAGGACACTGAAGCTTTCTTT.

This clonotype has at least ten counts. The chain uses TRBV6-1 and TRBJ1-1, with D maybe TRBD1 (5 bases). The CDR3 is made up of 18 amino acids. Between the trimmed V and J ends, which lost 2 bases and 0 bases, there was a span of 19 bases. Germline CDR1 is MNHNS and CDR2 is SASEGT. The CDR3, as DNA: TGTGCCAGCAGTGAACTTTTGCCCAGGGAGTTTATGAACACTGAAGCTTTCTTT. Its protein product is CASSELLPREFMNTEAFF.

This clonotype was counted many times. The V and J genes are TRBV5-8 and TRBJ1-1; D gene ambiguous. Deletions cut 0 bases from V and 2 bases from J, with 20 bases between. CDR1 SGHTS and CDR2 YDEGEE come from the germline V gene. CDR3 length: 18 residues. The CDR3 DNA reads TGTGCCAGCAGCTTGGGGACCAGGTCCCGAAGGTACAACACTGAAGCTTTCTTT. It yields the protein CASSLGTRSRRYNTEAFF.

This clonotype was counted between two and nine times. V is TRBV5-6 and J is TRBJ2-7; tentatively, D is TRBD2 (6 bases). The ends were cut back, 2 bases at V and 0 bases at J, with 12 bases in the middle. The germline V gene has CDR1 SGHDT and CDR2 YYEEEE. This CDR3 region has 15 residues. The CDR3 bases are TGTGCCAGCAGCTTTCGCGGGGCGAGCTCCTACGAGCAGTACTTC. Its translation is CASSFRGASSYEQYF. Drawing the rest from reference TRBV5-6 and TRBJ2-7, the complete variable domain is DAGVTQSPTHLIKTRGQQVTLRCSPKSGHDTVSWYQQALGQGPQFIFQYYEEEERQRGNFPDRFSGHQFPNYSSELNVNALLLGDSALYLCASSFRGASSYEQYFGPGTRLTVT.

The genes are TRBV6-2 or TRBV6-3 and TRBJ1-1; D not resolved. This CDR3 has 13 amino acids. The germline gives CDR1 MNHEY, CDR2 SVGEGT. Trimming cost V 2 bases and J 7 bases, with 11 bases left between them. CDR3 nucleotides: TGTGCCAGCAGTTACCCAGGACTAAATGAAGCTTTCTTT. Translation: CASSYPGLNEAFF.